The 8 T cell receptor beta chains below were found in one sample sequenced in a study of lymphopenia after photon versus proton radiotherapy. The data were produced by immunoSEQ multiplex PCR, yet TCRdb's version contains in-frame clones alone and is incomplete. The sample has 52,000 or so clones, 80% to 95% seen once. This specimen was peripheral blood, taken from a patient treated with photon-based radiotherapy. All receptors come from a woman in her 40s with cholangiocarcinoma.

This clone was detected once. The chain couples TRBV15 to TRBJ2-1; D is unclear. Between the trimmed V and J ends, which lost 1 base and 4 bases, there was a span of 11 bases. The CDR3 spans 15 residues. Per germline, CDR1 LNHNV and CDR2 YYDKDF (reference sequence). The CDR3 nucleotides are TGTGCCACCAGCAGAGGACGAGAGTATTACAATGAGCAGTTCTTC. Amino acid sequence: CATSRGREYYNEQFF.

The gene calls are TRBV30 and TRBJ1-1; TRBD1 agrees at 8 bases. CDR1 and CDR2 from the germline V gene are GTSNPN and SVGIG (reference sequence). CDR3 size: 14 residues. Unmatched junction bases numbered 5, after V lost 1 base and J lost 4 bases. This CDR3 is CAWSADTGGTEAFF. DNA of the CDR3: TGTGCCTGGAGTGCGGATACAGGGGGCACTGAAGCTTTCTTT.

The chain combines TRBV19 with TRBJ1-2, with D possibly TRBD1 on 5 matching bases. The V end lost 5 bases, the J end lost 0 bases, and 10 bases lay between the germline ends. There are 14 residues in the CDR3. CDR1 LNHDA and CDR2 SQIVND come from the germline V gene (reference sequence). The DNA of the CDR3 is TGTGCCAGTAGTCCAACGACAGCTAACTATGGCTACACCTTC. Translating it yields CASSPTTANYGYTF.

Here the CDR3 reads CASSFSVSGVGETQYF. The CDR3 DNA reads as TGTGCCAGTAGTTTCTCGGTCAGCGGGGTAGGAGAGACCCAGTACTTC. The rearrangement uses TRBV19 and TRBJ2-5, with 7 bases that match TRBD2. V lost 5 bases and J lost 4; bases outside the gene matches: 13. The CDR3 sequence is 16 residues long. Germline V gene data show CDR1 as LNHDA and CDR2 as SQIVND (reference sequence).

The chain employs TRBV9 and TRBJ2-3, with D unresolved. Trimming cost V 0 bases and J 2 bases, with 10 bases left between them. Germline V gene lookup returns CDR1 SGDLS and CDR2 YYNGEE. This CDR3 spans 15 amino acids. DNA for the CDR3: TGTGCCAGCAGCGTAGGCCTAGGTTTCACAGATACGCAGTATTTT. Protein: CASSVGLGFTDTQYF. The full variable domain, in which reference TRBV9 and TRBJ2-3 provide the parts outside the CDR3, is DSGVTQTPKHLITATGQRVTLRCSPRSGDLSVYWYQQSLDQGLQFLIQYYNGEERAKGNILERFSAQQFPDLHSELNLSSLELGDSALYFCASSVGLGFTDTQYFGPGTRLTVL.

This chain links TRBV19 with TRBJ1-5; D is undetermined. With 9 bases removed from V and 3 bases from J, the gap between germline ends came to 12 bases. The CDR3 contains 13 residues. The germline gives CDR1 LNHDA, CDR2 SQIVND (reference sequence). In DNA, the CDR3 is TGTGCCAGCAGCCCAACCTCCAATCAGCCCCAGCATTTT. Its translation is CASSPTSNQPQHF.

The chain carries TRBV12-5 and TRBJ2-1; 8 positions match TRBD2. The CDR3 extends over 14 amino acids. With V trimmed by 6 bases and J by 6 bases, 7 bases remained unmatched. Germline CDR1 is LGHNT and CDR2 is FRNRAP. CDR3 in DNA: TGTGCTAGTGGCTCCGGGAGGGGTGGCAATGAGCAGTTCTTC. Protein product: CASGSGRGGNEQFF. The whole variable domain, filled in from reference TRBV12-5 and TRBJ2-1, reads DARVTQTPRHKVTEMGQEVTMRCQPILGHNTVFWYRQTMMQGLELLAYFRNRAPLDDSGMPKDRFSAEMPDATLATLKIQPSEPRDSAVYFCASGSGRGGNEQFFGPGTRLTVL.

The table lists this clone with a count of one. The CDR3 is CASNGGRGGTDYGYTF. The CDR3 DNA follows: TGTGCCAGTAACGGGGGCAGGGGCGGGACGGACTATGGCTACACCTTC. The chain joins TRBV19 to TRBJ1-2; TRBD1 is a possible D gene (6 bases). V gave up 7 bases and J gave up 3 bases, with 21 bases separating them. Germline V gene sequence: CDR1 LNHDA, CDR2 SQIVND (reference sequence). The CDR3 is 16 amino acids.